This passage covers 27 T cell receptor beta chains from one sample sequenced in a study of cytomegalovirus exposure and HLA in healthy donors. The protocol was immunoSEQ multiplex PCR, while the TCRdb copy is restricted to in-frame clones and leaves out a portion. The top ten clones hold roughly 2% of a sample with hundreds of thousands of clones, about nine tenths of them seen once. Specimen: PBMCs. These TCRs come from a woman aged 18-29 years in good health and CMV-seropositive.

This clone was observed a handful of times. This chain joins TRBV27 and TRBJ2-7; 13 bases are a match to TRBD2. Losses at the gene ends were 6 bases for V and 4 bases for J; bases not matched to a gene: 18. The CDR3 covers 19 residues. From germline, CDR1 is MNHEY and CDR2 SMNVEV (reference sequence). In nucleotides, the CDR3 is TGTGCCAGCAGGGGACCGGGACTAGCGGGATCAGATTTTAAGTACGAGCAGTACTTC. Translation gives CASRGPGLAGSDFKYEQYF.

The table lists this clone with a count of one. The chain combines TRBV30 with TRBJ2-1; TRBD2 aligns across 8 bases. Per the germline V gene, CDR1 is GTSNPN and CDR2 is SVGIG (reference sequence). Trimming took 5 bases from V and 4 from J; bases not matched to a gene: 16. The CDR3 spans 17 residues. The CDR3 DNA reads as TGTGCCTGGTCGGTGATGGCGGGAGGAGGGGCTTACAATGAGCAGTTCTTC. Amino acid sequence: CAWSVMAGGGAYNEQFF.

This chain links TRBV2 with TRBJ2-1, with 9 bases that match TRBD2. The junction had 19 bases not matched to a gene; V was cut back by 2 bases and J by 8 bases. Germline V gene data show CDR1 as SNHLY and CDR2 as FYNNEI. The CDR3 is 19 amino acids. The CDR3 DNA follows: TGTGCCAGCAGTGAAATAAATCTCCGACTAGCGGCTAGTGGGCATGAGCAGTTCTTC. It specifies CASSEINLRLAASGHEQFF.

This chain connects TRBV4-1 to TRBJ1-1; a possible D gene is TRBD1 (5 bases). CDR1 MGHRA and CDR2 YSYEKL come from the germline V gene. The germline V and J ends were trimmed by 1 base and 1 base, with 10 bases remaining between them. The length of the CDR3 is 15 residues. The CDR3 DNA reads as TGCGCCAGCAGCCAAGCCGGGGGAGCGAACACTGAAGCTTTCTTT. It translates to CASSQAGGANTEAFF.

This chain links TRBV4-2 with TRBJ2-2; TRBD1 might be the D (6 bases). The V and J ends lost 0 bases and 2 bases respectively, with 16 bases between them. Germline-derived CDR1 and CDR2 are LGHNA and YNFKEQ. The CDR3 runs to 18 residues. The DNA of the CDR3 is TGTGCCAGCAGCCAAGAGGGGGCAGAGTGGGCTAACACCGGGGAGCTGTTTTTT. It yields the protein CASSQEGAEWANTGELFF.

The V and J genes are TRBV2 and TRBJ1-1; a weak D match, TRBD1 (6 bases). CDR3 size: 15 residues. V lost 6 bases, J lost 4 bases, and 18 bases lay in between. Germline V gene data show CDR1 as SNHLY and CDR2 as FYNNEI. In nucleotides, the CDR3 is TGTGCCAGCAGCCCAAACCAGGGGCGGGTCACTGAAGCTTTCTTT. Its protein is CASSPNQGRVTEAFF.

The rearrangement joins TRBV5-5 to TRBJ1-1; TRBD1 is a possible D gene (6 bases). Germline CDR1 reads SGHKS; CDR2 reads YYEKEE (reference sequence). V was cut by 4 bases and J by 5 bases, with 21 bases left in between. This CDR3 region has 16 residues. In nucleotides, the CDR3 is TGTGCCAGCAGCCCCGTGACAGGCCCAGGCGCGACTGAAGCTTTCTTT. Amino acids: CASSPVTGPGATEAFF.

The chain couples TRBV19 to TRBJ2-1, with D unclear. The CDR3 loop spans 14 amino acids. Germline V lookup: CDR1 LNHDA, CDR2 SQIVND (reference sequence). Between the trimmed V and J ends, which lost 7 bases and 0 bases, there was a span of 10 bases. The CDR3 protein is CASNAVASYNEQFF. CDR3 coding DNA: TGTGCCAGTAATGCAGTCGCCTCCTACAATGAGCAGTTCTTC.

This chain connects TRBV6-5 to TRBJ1-1, with unresolved D. This CDR3 region has 14 residues. CDR1 is MNHEY, CDR2 SVGAGI, per germline. Trimming took 0 bases from V and 10 from J, leaving 15 bases between them. The CDR3, as DNA: TGTGCCAGCAGTTACTCGCCCGGGTCTCCGGGAGCTTTCTTT. It is translated as CASSYSPGSPGAFF.

The chain recombines TRBV6-6 with TRBJ2-3; weak D call: TRBD1 (5 bases). Trimming took 4 bases from V and 5 from J, leaving 13 bases between them. This CDR3 has 14 amino acids. Germline CDR1 reads MNHNY; CDR2 reads SVGAGI (reference sequence). The CDR3 nucleotides are TGTGCCAGCAGTTTACGGCAGGGTGGAGATACGCAGTATTTT. As protein: CASSLRQGGDTQYF.

The chain carries TRBV18 and TRBJ2-6, with 12 nucleotides matching TRBD1. The V segment lost 4 bases and the J segment 0 bases; nucleotides outside the gene matches: 1. The V gene's germline CDR1 is KGHSH and CDR2 LQKENI. There are 17 residues in the CDR3. CDR3 residues: CASSQGQGASGANVLTF. The DNA of the CDR3 is TGTGCCAGCTCACAGGGACAGGGGGCCTCTGGGGCCAACGTCCTGACTTTC.

Written as DNA, the CDR3 is TGCGCCAGCAGCTACGGACTAGCGGGAGGCGCATCCTACAATGAGCAGTTCTTC. It encodes CASSYGLAGGASYNEQFF. The rearrangement joins TRBV5-1 to TRBJ2-1, with 14 bases identical to TRBD2. This CDR3 has 18 amino acids. With V trimmed by 3 bases and J by 1 base, 6 bases remained unmatched. Germline V gene lookup returns CDR1 SGHRS and CDR2 YFSETQ. Together with reference TRBV5-1 and TRBJ2-1, the CDR3 gives the full variable domain: KAGVTQTPRYLIKTRGQQVTLSCSPISGHRSVSWYQQTPGQGLQFLFEYFSETQRNKGNFPGRFSGRQFSNSRSEMNVSTLELGDSALYLCASSYGLAGGASYNEQFFGPGTRLTVL.

The rearrangement uses TRBV6-6 and TRBJ2-1; TRBD1 matches at 8 bases. V gave up 2 bases and J gave up 10 bases; unmatched junction bases: 4. This CDR3 is built from 13 residues. CDR1 is MNHNY and CDR2 is SVGAGI in the germline V gene (reference sequence). The DNA of the CDR3 is TGTGCCAGCAGTTACGACAGGGGCGGGGAGCAGTTCTTC. It yields the protein CASSYDRGGEQFF.

The genes are TRBV6-1 and TRBJ1-1; D unresolved. The V gene's germline CDR1 is MNHNS and CDR2 SASEGT. The CDR3 is 15 amino acids. Trimming stripped 2 bases from V and 4 bases from J, with 14 bases between. The CDR3 DNA sequence: TGTGCCAGCAGTGAACGAACGCTTAGCGTCACTGAAGCTTTCTTT. Its protein product is CASSERTLSVTEAFF.

V is TRBV7-6 and J is TRBJ1-5, with D possibly being TRBD1 (5 bases). V lost 1 base and J lost 5, with 12 bases in between. Germline CDR1 SGHVS, CDR2 FNYEAQ. CDR3 size: 15 residues. The CDR3 spells CASSLGGSGDQPQHF. CDR3 nucleotide sequence: TGTGCCAGCAGCTTAGGCGGATCGGGGGATCAGCCCCAGCATTTT.

The chain links TRBV15 to TRBJ1-5; no firm D call. Trimming shortened V by 4 bases and J by 6 bases, and 7 bases separated the two germline ends. The CDR3 is made up of 12 amino acids. CDR1 is LNHNV and CDR2 is YYDKDF in the germline V gene (reference sequence). CDR3 DNA: TGTGCCACCAGCACCTCCGGTCAGCCCCAGCATTTT. It yields the protein CATSTSGQPQHF.

Note on this clone: At one end, the junction sequence differs from germline, possibly due to a read error. The genes are TRBV7-7 and TRBJ2-1, with TRBD2 as a possible D gene (6 bases). The CDR3 is 13 amino acids. Germline V CDR1 and CDR2: SSHAT, FNYEAQ (reference sequence). CDR3 loop: CASSLAVGDEQFF. CDR3 DNA sequence: TGTGCTAGCAGCTTAGCGGTTGGAGATGAGCAGTTCTTC.

This clone came up once. The chain has TRBV27 and TRBJ2-7; 7 nucleotides align to TRBD1. The CDR3 extends over 13 amino acids. Trimming cost V 5 bases and J 4 bases; bases outside gene matches: 5. The V gene's germline CDR1 is MNHEY and CDR2 SMNVEV (reference sequence). The CDR3 nucleotides are TGTGCCAGCAGTGGACAGGACAGTTACGAGCAGTACTTC. Its protein product is CASSGQDSYEQYF.

The chain carries TRBV30 and TRBJ2-1; TRBD2 matches at 9 bases. The germline V gene encodes CDR1 GTSNPN and CDR2 SVGIG (reference sequence). There are 18 residues in the CDR3. V gave up 3 bases and J gave up 3 bases; unmatched junction bases: 15. The CDR3 spells CAWSQFRLAVALYNEQFF. The DNA for the CDR3 is TGTGCCTGGAGCCAATTTCGACTAGCGGTCGCCCTCTACAATGAGCAGTTCTTC.

V is TRBV14 and J is TRBJ2-1; weak D call: TRBD2 (6 bases). Germline assignment: CDR1 SGHDN and CDR2 FVKESK. Between the trimmed V and J ends, which lost 4 bases and 4 bases, there was a span of 14 bases. The CDR3 runs 15 residues. The chain's CDR3 is CASSRGTARYNEQFF. The CDR3 nucleotides are TGTGCCAGCAGCCGGGGGACTGCAAGATACAATGAGCAGTTCTTC. The full variable domain, rest sourced from reference TRBV14 and TRBJ2-1, is EAGVTQFPSHSVIEKGQTVTLRCDPISGHDNLYWYRRVMGKEIKFLLHFVKESKQDESGMPNNRFLAERTGGTYSTLKVQPAELEDSGVYFCASSRGTARYNEQFFGPGTRLTVL.

This clone was seen only a few times. The V and J genes are TRBV6-5 and TRBJ1-1; D might be TRBD1 (6 bases). The V end was cut by 0 bases, the J end by 8 bases, with 10 bases between. This CDR3 spans 13 amino acids. CDR1 and CDR2 from the germline V gene are MNHEY and SVGAGI. CDR3 nucleotides: TGTGCCAGCAGTTACTCCATCAGGGGCGAAGCTTTCTTT. Translation: CASSYSIRGEAFF.

For this clone: Compared with germline, one end of the junction differs, possibly owing to a read error. This chain links TRBV29-1 with TRBJ2-5; TRBD2 matches at 10 bases. Germline V gene sequence: CDR1 SQVTM, CDR2 ANQGSEA. This CDR3 comprises 14 residues. CDR3 DNA: TGCAGCGTGGAAGTAGCGGGAGGCGGGGAGACCCAGTACTTC. The encoded protein is CSVEVAGGGETQYF.

The chain uses TRBV27 and TRBJ1-1; D remains unclear. Germline CDR1 and CDR2: MNHEY and SMNVEV (reference sequence). The CDR3 covers 13 residues. Trimming shortened V by 5 bases and J by 5 bases, and 12 bases separated the two germline ends. CDR3 residues: CASSPLSITEAFF. CDR3 coding DNA: TGTGCCAGCAGTCCCCTAAGTATTACTGAAGCTTTCTTT.

The chain uses TRBV11-2 and TRBJ1-2, with D perhaps TRBD1 (5 bases). Trimming stripped 2 bases from V and 4 bases from J, with 14 bases between. CDR3 size: 15 residues. The germline V gene has CDR1 SGHAT and CDR2 FQNNGV. The CDR3 bases are TGTGCCAGCAGCTTATTCGGGGGGGAATCCTATGGCTACACCTTC. Its translation is CASSLFGGESYGYTF.

V usage is TRBV9 and J usage is TRBJ2-5, with a weak D call TRBD1 (6 bases). Germline CDR1 is SGDLS and CDR2 is YYNGEE. CDR3 size: 16 residues. The V and J ends lost 2 bases and 1 base respectively, with 15 bases between them. This CDR3 reads CASSVGAAVGQETQYF. Written as DNA, the CDR3 is TGTGCCAGCAGCGTGGGGGCGGCGGTCGGCCAAGAGACCCAGTACTTC. Supplemented by reference TRBV9 and TRBJ2-5, the full variable domain reads DSGVTQTPKHLITATGQRVTLRCSPRSGDLSVYWYQQSLDQGLQFLIQYYNGEERAKGNILERFSAQQFPDLHSELNLSSLELGDSALYFCASSVGAAVGQETQYFGPGTRLLVL.

The V and J genes are TRBV10-3 and TRBJ2-7, with 9 bases lining up with TRBD1. CDR3 length: 16 amino acids. Per the germline V gene, CDR1 is ENHRY and CDR2 is SYGVKD. The J segment lost 6 bases and the V segment lost 4 bases, leaving 13 bases of the junction unmatched. The DNA of the CDR3 is TGTGCCATCAGTGCCGACCGGGACAGGGTTGGAGGCGAGCAGTACTTC. Protein sequence: CAISADRDRVGGEQYF.

This chain links TRBV27 with TRBJ2-3; TRBD2 matches 13 bases. CDR1 is MNHEY and CDR2 is SMNVEV in the germline V gene (reference sequence). The CDR3 contains 15 residues. V was pared by 5 bases and J by 5 bases, with 4 bases of the junction left unmatched. CDR3 loop: CASSRGTSGKDTQYF. The CDR3 DNA is TGTGCCAGCAGTCGGGGGACTAGCGGGAAAGATACGCAGTATTTT.